This is a list of T cell receptor beta chains from one sample in a study of OX40 agonist ivuxolimab in advanced cancers. Sequencing used immunoSEQ multiplex PCR; TCRdb keeps in-frame clones, though not all of them. Here the sample spans more than 100,000 clones, 80% to 95% being singletons. The sample was CD4+ or CD8+ T cells sorted from blood, taken in a trial of the OX40 agonist ivuxolimab. These receptors all come from an adult with an advanced solid tumor such as melanoma, head and neck, liver or kidney cancer. The CDR3 runs from the conserved cysteine through the conserved F or W. D genes are given only for firm matches. The size field is filled for only some rows; it gives once, few, many or a size class.

D gene	J gene	clone size	V gene	CDR3 protein	CDR3 DNA
TRBD1	TRBJ1-2	once	TRBV9	CASTPRWSTGEQRGYTF	TGTGCCAGCACCCCCCGCTGGTCAACAGGGGAACAGCGTGGCTACACCTTC
-	TRBJ2-7	-	TRBV7-2	CASSQGPPPGEQYF	TGTGCCAGCAGCCAGGGTCCACCGCCGGGGGAGCAGTACTTC
TRBD1	TRBJ1-2	-	TRBV19	CASSPLPGGGGRYTF	TGTGCCAGTAGTCCCCTTCCAGGGGGCGGAGGGCGCTACACCTTC
-	TRBJ2-2	-	TRBV21-1	CASSKLGRSCGELFF	TGTGCCAGCAGCAAACTTGGGAGGTCATGCGGGGAGCTGTTTTTT
-	TRBJ1-1	-	TRBV28	CASSLGGANTEAFF	TGTGCCAGCAGTTTAGGGGGCGCGAACACTGAAGCTTTCTTT
-	TRBJ2-3	once	TRBV11-1	CASSLGTTSTDTQYF	TGTGCCAGCAGCCTCGGGACCACAAGCACAGATACGCAGTATTTT
-	TRBJ2-7	-	TRBV27	CASRTVWGELYEQYF	TGTGCCAGCAGAACCGTTTGGGGGGAGCTGTACGAGCAGTACTTC
-	TRBJ2-1	-	TRBV19	CASAPRDVGNEQFF	TGTGCCAGTGCCCCAAGGGACGTCGGCAATGAGCAGTTCTTC
-	TRBJ2-1	-	TRBV6-5	CASSTYNEQFF	TGTGCCAGCAGTACATACAATGAGCAGTTCTTC
TRBD1	TRBJ2-6	-	TRBV4-3	CASSQDGLGGIGANVLTF	TGCGCCAGCAGCCAAGATGGATTAGGGGGCATTGGGGCCAACGTCCTGACTTTC
TRBD1	TRBJ1-4	-	TRBV25-1	CASKETGQINEKLFF	TGTGCCAGCAAAGAGACAGGGCAGATTAATGAAAAACTGTTTTTT
-	TRBJ2-6	-	TRBV19	CASRQDGSSGANVLTF	TGTGCCAGTAGACAAGACGGTAGCTCTGGGGCCAACGTCCTGACTTTC
TRBD1	TRBJ1-4	-	TRBV11-2	CASSRGLGEKLFF	TGTGCCAGCAGCAGGGGGCTGGGGGAAAAACTGTTTTTT
-	TRBJ1-1	-	TRBV5-1	CASSLQGPEAFF	TGCGCCAGCAGCCTACAGGGACCTGAAGCTTTCTTT
TRBD2	TRBJ2-7	-	TRBV7-2	CASSLDSGGYEQYF	TGTGCCAGCAGCTTAGATAGCGGGGGCTACGAGCAGTACTTC
-	TRBJ2-7	-	TRBV28	CASSQGSSYEQYF	TGTGCCAGCAGTCAGGGAAGCTCCTACGAGCAGTACTTC
-	TRBJ2-2	-	TRBV28	CASSFAGLRTGELFF	TGTGCCAGCAGTTTCGCGGGTCTTCGGACCGGGGAGCTGTTTTTT
-	TRBJ2-3	-	TRBV19	CASSIGGLTSTDTQYF	TGTGCCAGTAGTATAGGGGGACTGACTAGCACAGATACGCAGTATTTT
-	TRBJ2-7	-	TRBV7-9	CASSLVSDSYEQYF	TGTGCCAGCAGCTTAGTTTCGGACTCCTACGAGCAGTACTTC
-	TRBJ2-1	-	TRBV29-1	CSVESVDEQFF	TGCAGCGTTGAGTCTGTCGATGAGCAGTTCTTC
-	TRBJ2-5	-	TRBV11-2	CASSLQGFEETQYF	TGTGCCAGCAGCCTACAGGGATTTGAAGAGACCCAGTACTTC
-	TRBJ2-3	-	TRBV7-9	CASGGSTDTQYF	TGTGCCAGCGGAGGGAGCACAGATACGCAGTATTTT
-	TRBJ1-2	-	TRBV9	CASSVEGVMRGYGYTF	TGTGCCAGCAGCGTAGAGGGGGTTATGCGTGGCTATGGCTACACCTTC
TRBD2	TRBJ2-2	-	TRBV18	CASSPRLASNTGELFF	TGTGCCAGCTCACCTCGACTAGCGTCGAACACCGGGGAGCTGTTTTTT
-	TRBJ2-7	-	TRBV28	CASFPSGSSYEQYF	TGTGCCAGCTTCCCTTCGGGCAGCAGCTACGAGCAGTACTTC
-	TRBJ2-7	-	TRBV27	CASPRDRPYEQYF	TGTGCCAGCCCACGAGACAGACCCTACGAGCAGTACTTC
-	TRBJ1-2	-	TRBV5-1	CASSLEGFNYGYTF	TGCGCCAGCAGCTTGGAGGGATTTAACTATGGCTACACCTTC
-	TRBJ1-4	few	TRBV9	CASSVGGAAKMNEKLFF	TGTGCCAGCAGCGTAGGGGGGGCCGCTAAGATGAATGAAAAACTGTTTTTT
TRBD1	TRBJ2-7	-	TRBV27	CASSSGTGQVDEQYF	TGTGCCAGCAGTTCCGGGACAGGCCAGGTGGACGAGCAGTACTTC
TRBD2	TRBJ2-2	-	TRBV11-2	CASSLDGRLAGGRNTGELFF	TGTGCCAGCAGCTTAGATGGACGACTAGCGGGAGGGCGGAACACCGGGGAGCTGTTTTTT
-	TRBJ1-1	-	TRBV30	CAWSVGQNTEAFF	TGTGCCTGGAGTGTAGGGCAAAACACTGAAGCTTTCTTT
TRBD1	TRBJ1-1	-	TRBV7-3	CASSSKTGGETEAFF	TGTGCCAGCAGCTCCAAGACAGGGGGTGAAACTGAAGCTTTCTTT
TRBD2	TRBJ2-2	-	TRBV7-2	CASSSGLAGTGELFF	TGTGCCAGCAGCTCGGGACTAGCGGGGACCGGGGAGCTGTTTTTT
TRBD1	TRBJ2-2	-	TRBV5-1	CASSFGTANTGELFF	TGCGCCAGCAGCTTCGGGACAGCGAACACCGGGGAGCTGTTTTTT
-	TRBJ2-3	-	TRBV5-1	CASSLDGSAPTDTQYF	TGCGCCAGCAGCTTGGACGGCAGCGCGCCCACAGATACGCAGTATTTT
TRBD2	TRBJ2-1	-	TRBV7-8	CASSFGGSLGNEQFF	TGTGCCAGCAGCTTCGGGGGGTCCCTCGGGAATGAGCAGTTCTTC
TRBD2	TRBJ2-7	-	TRBV19	CASSRLAGGARYEQYF	TGTGCCAGTTCCCGACTAGCGGGAGGGGCCAGGTACGAGCAGTACTTC
-	TRBJ2-3	-	TRBV6-4	CASSPRRTSTDTQYF	TGTGCCAGCTCCCCCAGGAGGACTAGCACAGATACGCAGTATTTT
TRBD1	TRBJ2-7	-	TRBV28	CASSFYRGGSYEQYF	TGTGCCAGCAGTTTTTACAGGGGTGGTTCCTACGAGCAGTACTTC
TRBD1	TRBJ2-7	-	TRBV28	CASSLLPPGTGGSYEQYF	TGTGCCAGCAGTTTATTGCCCCCAGGGACAGGGGGCTCCTACGAGCAGTACTTC
-	TRBJ2-1	-	TRBV6-4	CASSDGGQGKHEQFF	TGTGCCAGCAGTGACGGAGGCCAGGGTAAGCATGAGCAGTTCTTC
-	TRBJ1-5	-	TRBV30	CAWSGGADQPQHF	TGTGCCTGGAGTGGAGGGGCGGATCAGCCCCAGCATTTT
-	TRBJ2-1	-	TRBV5-1	CASSFQTRGSRMGNEQFF	TGCGCCAGCAGCTTCCAAACCAGGGGTTCCCGAATGGGCAATGAGCAGTTCTTC
-	TRBJ1-3	-	TRBV7-6	CASSSNDHSGNTIYF	TGTGCCAGCAGCTCGAATGACCACTCTGGAAACACCATATATTTT
-	TRBJ1-1	-	TRBV4-1	CASSPPRGTEKTEAFF	TGCGCCAGCAGCCCCCCGCGCGGGACGGAGAAGACTGAAGCTTTCTTT
TRBD2	TRBJ2-2	once	TRBV5-4	CASSLERDGGELFF	TGTGCCAGCAGCTTGGAGCGGGATGGCGGGGAGCTGTTTTTT
TRBD1	TRBJ1-2	-	TRBV4-3	CASSSTGTANYGYTF	TGCGCCAGCAGCTCTACCGGGACAGCTAACTATGGCTACACCTTC
-	TRBJ2-3	-	TRBV5-1	CASSLQGPTDTQYF	TGCGCCAGCAGCTTGCAGGGCCCCACAGATACGCAGTATTTT
TRBD1	TRBJ1-5	-	TRBV4-1	CASSRTGDRDQPQHF	TGCGCCAGCAGCCGAACAGGGGACCGAGATCAGCCCCAGCATTTT
-	TRBJ1-2	-	TRBV4-3	CASSQVVGRASGYTF	TGCGCCAGCAGCCAAGTCGTGGGTAGGGCCTCCGGCTACACCTTC
-	TRBJ1-1	few	TRBV29-1	CSVVSTEAFF	TGCAGCGTTGTAAGCACTGAAGCTTTCTTT
TRBD2	TRBJ2-5	-	TRBV7-2	CASSLARLAGGQETQYF	TGTGCCAGCAGCTTAGCGCGGCTAGCGGGAGGGCAAGAGACCCAGTACTTC
-	TRBJ2-3	-	TRBV5-1	CASSHERQLRDTQYF	TGCGCCAGCAGTCATGAACGACAGTTACGGGATACGCAGTATTTT